A selection of T cell receptor beta chains follows, all from one sample in a study of cytomegalovirus exposure and HLA in healthy donors. This table comes from immunoSEQ multiplex PCR, and its TCRdb copy is limited to in-frame clones, with some not included. The sample shows nearly 110,000 clones, approximately 85% of them seen only once. The specimen was PBMCs. Source of these receptors: a man in his fifties or sixties in good health and CMV-seronegative. The CDR3 runs from the conserved cysteine through the conserved F or W. A D gene is named only where the DNA matches it firmly. Size is stated for part of the rows, as once, few or many counts, or as a class when the clone is expanded.

>-|TRBV2|14|TRBJ1-2|TRBD1
TGTGCCAGCAGTGACGGCAGGGGGAGGTATGGCTACACCTTC
CASSDGRGRYGYTF
>-|TRBV18|17|TRBJ2-4|TRBD2
TGTGCCAGCTCACCCGCGACTAGCGGGGGTACGGGGGACATTCAGTACTTC
CASSPATSGGTGDIQYF
>-|TRBV19|14|TRBJ1-5|-
TGTGCCAGCACGACGGGGACTAACGATCAGCCCCAGCATTTT
CASTTGTNDQPQHF
>-|TRBV14|17|TRBJ2-3|TRBD2
TGTGCCAGCCCGAGGGCCACTAGCGGGGGGAGGGCAGATACGCAGTATTTT
CASPRATSGGRADTQYF
>few|TRBV18|14|TRBJ2-1|TRBD2
TGTGCCAGCTCCCCGGGCGGGGGGTACAATGAGCAGTTCTTC
CASSPGGGYNEQFF
>-|TRBV30|14|TRBJ2-2|-
TGTGCCTGGAGGACAGCTTTTAACACCGGGGAGCTGTTTTTT
CAWRTAFNTGELFF
>-|TRBV29-1|14|TRBJ2-4|TRBD1
TGCAGCTTCTCCAGGACAGGGGGCGTAAACATTCAGTACTTC
CSFSRTGGVNIQYF
>-|TRBV20-1|11|TRBJ2-5|-
TGCAGTGCAGTCCAGGGAATAGAGCAGTACTTC
CSAVQGIEQYF
>-|TRBV19|16|TRBJ2-3|TRBD1
TGTGCCAGTAGCCGCGCTCGACAGGGTAGCACAGATACGCAGTATTTT
CASSRARQGSTDTQYF
>-|TRBV7-2|15|TRBJ1-1|TRBD1
TGTGCCAGCAGCTTACTACAGGGGGCTTTCCCTGAAGCTTTCTTT
CASSLLQGAFPEAFF
>-|TRBV11-2|17|TRBJ2-3|TRBD2
TGTGCCAGCAGCTCAGGACTAGCGGTAACTAGCACAGATACGCAGTATTTT
CASSSGLAVTSTDTQYF
>-|TRBV7-8|14|TRBJ2-1|TRBD2
TGTGCCAGCAGTCCTAGCGGCTACATGAATGAGCAGTTCTTC
CASSPSGYMNEQFF
>-|TRBV11-1|15|TRBJ2-7|-
TGTGCCAGCAGCTTTTCTAGGGGCGGCTCCTACGAGCAGTACTTC
CASSFSRGGSYEQYF
>-|TRBV4-2|16|TRBJ2-3|TRBD1
TGTGCCAGCAGCCAAGGGCGCAGCAGGGGGCTGGATGCGCAGTATTTT
CASSQGRSRGLDAQYF
>-|TRBV5-5|16|TRBJ2-5|TRBD1
TGTGCCAGCAGCAGGGGACAGGGGGCCAACCAAGAGACCCAGTACTTC
CASSRGQGANQETQYF
>-|TRBV19|14|TRBJ2-5|TRBD1
TGTGCCAGTAGTTGGACAGGGGCGGGGGAGACCCAGTACTTC
CASSWTGAGETQYF